The source of this TCR beta chain is a study of PD-L1 blockade in urothelial cancer. Study-wide context: In 2014 therapy began: atezolizumab 1,200 mg intravenously every 3 weeks.

Only in-frame clones appear in the TCRdb table, and some are missing; sequencing was by immunoSEQ multiplex PCR. The sample has fewer than 75,000 clones, about nine tenths seen once. Documented time point: pretreatment peripheral blood. Enrolled patients showed locally advanced or metastatic urothelial carcinoma. Each patient gave between 1 and 8 samples, pretreatment and on-treatment. The CDR3 has 15 amino acids. The V end lost 3 bases, the J end lost 3 bases, and 12 bases lay between the germline ends. Germline V gene lookup returns CDR1 MNHNY and CDR2 SVGAGI (reference sequence). Specimen: PBMCs, collected around atezolizumab (anti-PD-L1) treatment. The chain couples TRBV6-6 to TRBJ1-5, with D perhaps matching TRBD1 (5 bases). The receptor was derived from a man aged 65-85 years with urothelial cancer. CDR3 loop: CASSYGQGNNQPQHF. The CDR3 DNA follows: TGTGCCAGCAGTTATGGGCAGGGTAACAATCAGCCCCAGCATTTT.